This T cell receptor beta chain originates from a study of cytomegalovirus exposure and HLA in healthy donors. Both 60 Vbeta primers and 13 Jbeta primers went into the PCR. Produced via immunoSEQ multiplex PCR; TCRdb's table is partial and in-frame only. This table holds over 150,000 clones, about 76% found once. This clone came up once. The sample taken for sequencing was PBMCs. This sequence was found in a man in his thirties or forties in good health and CMV-seropositive.

CDR3 protein: CASSLSDGSGDTQYF. The CDR3 nucleotides are TGTGCCAGCAGCTTAAGTGATGGTTCAGGGGATACGCAGTATTTT. The chain has TRBV11-3 and TRBJ2-3; D may be TRBD1 (5 bases). Germline CDR1 SGHNT, CDR2 YENEEA. V was cut by 2 bases and J by 6 bases, with 15 bases left in between. The CDR3 is made up of 15 amino acids.